This T cell receptor beta chain was identified in a study of cytomegalovirus exposure and HLA in healthy donors (dated by TCRdb to about 2017). At the level of the whole study: An earlier analysis of 587 of the donors reported around 280 Gb of sequence data and 95 million to 130 million unique TCR beta sequences obtained from approximately 180 million T cells. A later analysis re-analyzed previously published TCR beta repertoires from several hundred donors and added high-resolution HLA genotyping to study TCR occurrence patterns. A later genetic analysis took genome-wide SNP genotypes for about 55% of the roughly 700 donors and used that subset as a discovery cohort. Rather than using new phenotypic data, the later analysis identified candidate immune exposures from TCR beta sequences and from how often those sequences occurred across donors. Besides the first cohort of 550 to 750 subjects, a separate validation cohort made up of 90 to 150 different subjects was used. About 310 gigabases of sequencing data and tens of millions of unique TCR sequences were included in an early release covering under 650 HLA-typed donors. Four or five DR-DQ haplotypes were treated as single units for association and clustering because of strong linkage in the cohort. Typing coverage varied by locus: about 620-630 donors for A, B, C, DRB1 and DQB1; under 550 for DQA1; about 600 for DPA1; around 490 for DPB1. All discovery cohort repertoires had been generated using a single sequencing platform. Among a few hundred genotyped donors of the cohort, an average of about 240,000 unique TCR beta nucleotide sequences were sequenced per donor, around 20% of them non-productive. The study was designed to test whether signatures of past pathogen exposure could be identified by cataloging public T cell receptors. The T cell repertoires of about 700 subjects were profiled by immunosequencing and related to cytomegalovirus serostatus. Of the approximately 400 genotyped donors, roughly 80% were placed in the genetic ancestry cluster associated with self-reported Caucasian donors. Donor age, sex, ethnicity and CMV serostatus were compiled together with the repertoire data. To predict cytomegalovirus infection status, the study brought together high-throughput TCR immunosequencing, statistical association of individual TCRs with disease status, and machine learning. HLA typing covered class I and class II loci at four-digit resolution. An earlier analysis of 587 of the donors used high-throughput TCR beta sequencing to judge whether each TCR beta V gene segment behaved as functional or pseudogenic.

The library was built by means of the immunoSEQ multiplex PCR assay. A mixture of 60 forward primers for TCR Vbeta segments and 13 reverse primers for TCR Jbeta segments was used in the multiplex PCR. The CDR3 region of rearranged TCR beta genes was amplified from genomic DNA with a multiplex PCR assay. On the Illumina HiSeq System, the amplified TCR beta libraries were sequenced as 87-base-pair reads. In the authors' own workflow: In a later analysis, tens of millions of unique TCR beta chains were counted across the approximately 640 repertoires, and approximately 11 million of these chains were shared by at least two donors. A nearest-neighbor algorithm error-corrected the raw reads and collapsed the reads into unique sequences, merging closely related sequences to remove PCR and sequencing errors. V, D and J gene segments were assigned by aligning CDR3 sequences to IMGT reference sequences. For a sequence to be retained, a match of at least six nucleotides to both a V gene segment and a J gene segment was required. Rearrangements were called productive when the CDR3 lacked stop codons and stayed in frame with V and J; all others were non-productive. Following IMGT convention, CDR3 was defined as the stretch from the second conserved V-encoded cysteine to the conserved J-encoded phenylalanine. The earlier analysis of 500 to 650 of the donors excluded any sequence lacking an unambiguous match to a single V gene segment. In an earlier analysis of 587 of the donors, a V segment was called functional when productive rearrangements were above 56.7%, and segregating when the standard deviation between donors exceeded 5%. A statistical classification framework was built to diagnose cytomegalovirus status from the catalog of TCR beta chain sequences. V and J gene assignment, in a later analysis, came from comparing TCR nucleotide sequences with IMGT/GENE-DB human TR gene sequences. In a later analysis, CDR3 sequences and most-parsimonious VDJ recombination scenarios were assigned using the TCRdist pipeline. In a later analysis, each TCR beta chain was defined by its CDR3 amino acid sequence together with its V-gene family, and reads without a unique V-gene family were excluded. A later analysis removed several hundred highly shared, low-generation-probability nucleotide sequences to deal with suspected cross-contamination and a sequencing artifact. For each public chain, a later analysis derived a clonal expansion index from normalized ranks of inferred template counts within each repertoire. Generation probabilities in a later analysis came from a VDJ recombination model fitted to out-of-frame rearrangements, and those results were checked against IGoR. In a later analysis, TCR-TCR, TCR-HLA and TCR-CMV co-occurrence was scored with hypergeometric tests, and a repertoire-size bias correction was applied to TCR pairs. A later analysis estimated false discovery rates by permuting HLA or CMV assignments 20 times. In a later analysis, co-occurring TCRs were grouped using DBSCAN, with TCRdist sequence similarity added in when clustering inside HLA-allele-positive subsets. Co-occurrence clustering excluded repertoires with fewer than 30,000 or more than 120,000 public chains, plus five with anomalous nucleotide sharing. TCRdb took this table from immuneACCESS and kept in-frame rearrangements with V and J called. Such tables lack part of the clones; where checked against another copy, unresolved V genes explain under half of the gap, and the rest is unexplained. V, J and clone size are those of that table, while D and trimming were read from the DNA. The sample includes about 140,000 clones, with roughly 75% observed a single time. Approximately 11% of the sample is taken by the ten largest.

V loses 1 base, J loses 9 bases, and the germline ends lie 13 bases apart. CDR1 and CDR2 were assigned from the germline V gene (reference sequence) as LNHDA and SQIVND. The CDR3 has 14 amino acids, counting the end cysteine and phenylalanine. This entry keeps only the CDR3 DNA: 42 bases, framed from base 1. The cohort consisted of more than 650 healthy bone marrow donors. At the time of sampling, all cohort members were nominally healthy, though unrecorded immune exposures were likely present. The donor was CMV seropositive and belonged to the group of more than 250 seropositive cohort members. A peripheral blood sample was collected from each donor, and TCR beta sequencing was performed on peripheral blood mononuclear cells. The Qiagen DNeasy Blood Extraction Kit was used to extract genomic DNA from the blood cell samples. The study at large found these results: In an earlier analysis of roughly 560 of the donors, most TCR beta V segments were observed in productive rearrangements about 90% or about 30% of the time, broadly matching IMGT annotations. In a later analysis, 16,951 TCR beta sequences were associated with specific HLA alleles at a false discovery rate of 0.05. In a later analysis, TCR association rates were found to vary across HLA loci, with the most associated TCRs seen for DRB1 alleles and the fewest for HLA-C alleles. In a later genetic analysis, a missense DCLRE1C variant was associated with V-gene and J-gene trimming of TCR beta chains, and the association was replicated in an independent cohort. According to a later analysis, most CMV-associated TCR beta chains appeared to be HLA-restricted, and the HLA associations seemed to be driven largely by CMV exposure. In a later analysis, HLA-associated TCR beta chains were found to be more clonally expanded and to have lower generation probabilities than equally common non-associated chains. The study gave a list of about 150 TCR beta chains associated with cytomegalovirus. Linkage disequilibrium might explain the correlated functional status among segregating V segments, but an unknown experimental factor could not be ruled out. While some public TCRs were present in many individuals, most TCR sequences turned up only very rarely across donors. The sequencing pipeline was judged likely to have produced a cluster of highly shared sequence variants as a technical artifact. This cohort had only TCR beta chains sequenced, and the lack of alpha or paired-chain data limited which features could be detected. Compared with the approximately 700-donor mean, donors in an Asian-associated ancestry cluster had fewer N-insertions in productive TCRs, according to a later genetic analysis. According to the authors, the approach could potentially be generalized to other disease states and immunological phenotypes. For the cohort, immune exposure information was limited to CMV serostatus. In a later analysis, several top co-occurrence clusters were reported to appear linked to parvovirus B19, influenza, CMV and Epstein-Barr virus. The classifier was reported to diagnose cytomegalovirus status with high specificity and sensitivity in both the original cohort and the validation cohort. A further reported finding was that TCR beta sequences accurately predicted the HLA-A and HLA-B alleles for most subjects in the first cohort. The 87-base-pair reads could not distinguish some IMGT-functional V segments, including TRBV6-2 and TRBV6-3, so those segments were excluded. Because counts were too low, seventeen rarely observed V segments, including chromosome 9 orphons, were left out of the earlier analysis of 587 of the donors. A few of the identified cytomegalovirus-associated TCR beta chains were confirmed in vitro to be specific for cytomegalovirus antigens. Because HLA typing was unavailable for some donors at each locus, only the typed subset was used in association tests. The presence/absence analyses assumed that sequencing depth was roughly uniform across donors, and that assumption may not be true. Assigning TCR associations to individual alleles was difficult when HLA alleles, especially DR and DQ, strongly co-occurred.

Notes on this clone: Its antigen specificity is not known. Base qualities are not at hand, and no much larger clone is one base apart.

The sequence links TRBV19 to TRBJ1-5, with no confident D gene call. This sequence was found in a man younger than 35 in good health and CMV-seropositive. What was sequenced was PBMCs. In nucleotides, the sequence is TGTGCCAGTAGTATAGGGTCCGGTGCTAGGCCCCAGCATTTT. It is translated as CASSIGSGARPQHF.